The 3 T cell receptor beta chains below come from one sample, sequenced in a study of shared clonotypes between healthy human individuals (dated by TCRdb to the early 2020s). The method behind the library was the immunoSEQ multiplex PCR assay. TCRdb took over this immuneACCESS table, retaining in-frame rearrangements with V and J assigned. Such tables are incomplete; in checked studies, under half of the missing clones stem from an unresolved V gene, and the remainder is unexplained. This sample holds 2 million to 2.5 million clones; roughly 95% were observed only once. The biggest ten clones account for about 0.13% of the sample. Sample: naive CD4+ T cells sorted from blood. The cell subset or site label here, explained by the study, means: CD45RA+ positively selected. Every receptor here comes from a man aged 18 to 30 in good health.

The CDR3 region has the DNA TGTGCCAGCAGCGAACAGGGCCAGTTCGGAGCTTTCTTT. Translating gives CASSEQGQFGAFF. V gene TRBV2 combines with J gene TRBJ1-1; D may be TRBD1 (6 bases). V dropped 6 bases and J dropped 10 bases, with 18 bases sitting between them. The germline V gene has CDR1 SNHLY and CDR2 FYNNEI. CDR3 size: 13 residues.

V is TRBV29-1 and J is TRBJ1-2; D gene uncertain. Trimming cost V 4 bases and J 1 base, with 10 bases left between them. Germline assignment: CDR1 SQVTM and CDR2 ANQGSEA. The CDR3 extends over 13 amino acids. The CDR3, as DNA: TGCAGCGTTGCTTATAGTTTTAACTATGGCTACACCTTC. Protein product: CSVAYSFNYGYTF.

This clone was counted once. The chain carries TRBV5-1 and TRBJ1-2, with D tentatively TRBD1 (5 bases). CDR3 length: 16 amino acids. V lost 3 bases and J 7 bases, leaving 22 bases between the germline ends. The germline V gene encodes CDR1 SGHRS and CDR2 YFSETQ. CDR3 bases: TGCGCCAGCAGCTGGACTGGGGGTCCCACTAAGAGTGGCTACACCTTC. It codes for CASSWTGGPTKSGYTF.